One and the same sample provided the 27 T cell receptor beta chains below, sequenced in a study of T-cell reconstitution after alpha-beta-depleted transplantation in children. Preparing the TCRbeta library involved the use of unique molecular identifiers. TCRdb itself ran the PCR reads through MiXCR, one entry per CDR3 protein. The data contain approximately 200,000 distinct CDR3 sequences, approximately 15% of them singletons. Source: PBMCs from the stem cell graft donor, taken from the stem cell graft. The receptors were gathered from a human donor who donated a stem cell graft to a child with acute lymphoblastic leukemia.

This clonotype was counted many times. The gene calls are TRBV4-1 and TRBJ2-3; the match to TRBD1 covers 7 bases. CDR1 and CDR2 (germline): MGHRA, YSYEKL. J lost 1 base, V lost 8 bases, and 12 bases had no gene match. This CDR3 contains 16 residues. The CDR3 loop reads CASVPHSGGGTDTQYF. CDR3 nucleotides: TGCGCCAGCGTACCACATTCAGGGGGTGGCACAGATACGCAGTATTTT.

This clonotype was picked up many times. This chain uses TRBV7-9 with TRBJ2-7; TRBD2 agrees at 9 bases. The CDR3 has 14 residues. V gave up 5 bases and J gave up 3 bases; unmatched junction bases: 5. Germline lookup yields CDR1 SEHNR and CDR2 FQNEAQ (reference sequence). The chain's CDR3 is CASSPGREGYEQYF. The CDR3 DNA is TGTGCCAGCAGCCCTGGGCGGGAGGGCTACGAGCAGTACTTC.

This clonotype occurred many times. The chain couples TRBV6-2 or TRBV6-3 to TRBJ2-5; D gene unclear. With 2 bases removed from V and 3 bases from J, the gap between germline ends came to 4 bases. This CDR3 has 12 amino acids. Germline assignment: CDR1 MNHEY and CDR2 SVGEGT. The CDR3, as DNA: TGTGCCAGCAGTTACCTCGAAGAGACCCAGTACTTC. It codes for CASSYLEETQYF.

V and J are TRBV5-8 and TRBJ2-1; TRBD2 matches 9 bases. CDR3 size: 13 residues. Germline CDR1 reads SGHTS; CDR2 reads YDEGEE. V gave up 5 bases and J gave up 8 bases; unmatched junction bases: 5. CDR3: CASRLSGSYEQFF. CDR3 nucleotide sequence: TGTGCCAGCAGACTTAGCGGGAGTTATGAGCAGTTCTTC.

This clonotype was picked up many times. The chain links TRBV20-1 to TRBJ2-7; D unresolved. The germline CDR1 and CDR2 sequences are DFQATT and SNEGSKA (reference sequence). Trimming stripped 2 bases from V and 0 bases from J, with 14 bases between. The CDR3 totals 15 residues. CDR3 nucleotides: TGCAGTGCTAGAAGTCCTCAGGCGAGCTCCTACGAGCAGTACTTC. It specifies CSARSPQASSYEQYF.

The table lists this clonotype with many counts. V is TRBV6-5 and J is TRBJ2-2, with D tentatively TRBD2 (6 bases). In germline, CDR1 is MNHEY, CDR2 SVGAGI. V lost 7 bases to trimming and J lost 1 base, with 13 bases between them. The CDR3 runs to 15 residues. CDR3 loop: CASKVGTLNTGELFF. The DNA for the CDR3 is TGTGCCAGCAAGGTGGGGACTCTGAACACCGGGGAGCTGTTTTTT.

The sample holds many counts of this clonotype. The V call is TRBV7-8, the J call TRBJ2-7; 9 bases match TRBD2. The CDR3 has 16 amino acids. The junction had 6 bases not matched to a gene; V was cut back by 0 bases and J by 3 bases. Germline V gene data show CDR1 as SGHVS and CDR2 as FQNEAQ. The CDR3 DNA reads as TGTGCCAGCAGCTTAGCTCCAGCGGGAGGTCGCTACGAGCAGTACTTC. Its protein is CASSLAPAGGRYEQYF.

On this clonotype: With a much larger clone just one base away, this may be a read error. The chain carries TRBV27 and TRBJ1-6; D remains unclear. V lost 4 bases and J 9 bases, leaving 7 bases between the germline ends. CDR3 length equals 12 residues. Germline V gene lookup returns CDR1 MNHEY and CDR2 SMNVEV (reference sequence). Written as DNA, the CDR3 is TGTGCCAGCAGTTATAATTTTTCACCCCTCCACTTT. It yields the protein CASSYNFSPLHF.

This clonotype has ten or more counts. The V gene is TRBV5-5, the J gene TRBJ1-6, with D possibly being TRBD1 (5 bases). The germline CDR1 and CDR2 sequences are SGHKS and YYEKEE (reference sequence). V was clipped by 4 bases and J by 6 bases, with 11 bases between them. The CDR3 runs to 14 residues. The CDR3 loop is CASSRDGINSPLHF. CDR3 coding DNA: TGTGCCAGCAGCCGGGACGGGATTAATTCACCCCTCCACTTT.

This clonotype has a count of ten or more. The chain couples TRBV5-1 to TRBJ1-1, with unresolved D. Trimming stripped 0 bases from V and 3 bases from J, with 12 bases between. The length of the CDR3 is 15 residues. CDR1 SGHRS and CDR2 YFSETQ come from the germline V gene. Here the CDR3 reads CASSLVPGGDTEAFF. The CDR3 coding sequence is TGCGCCAGCAGCTTGGTCCCCGGTGGGGACACTGAAGCTTTCTTT.

This clonotype was detected only a few times. The gene calls are TRBV7-8 and TRBJ2-7; no clear D gene. Deletions cut 0 bases from V and 5 bases from J, with 11 bases between. Per germline, CDR1 SGHVS and CDR2 FQNEAQ. This CDR3 contains 14 residues. Here the CDR3 reads CASSLAGKIHEQYF. The CDR3 DNA follows: TGTGCCAGCAGCTTAGCAGGGAAAATCCACGAGCAGTACTTC. Combining the CDR3 with reference TRBV7-8 and TRBJ2-7 gives the whole variable domain GAGVSQSPRYKVAKRGQDVALRCDPISGHVSLFWYQQALGQGPEFLTYFQNEAQLDKSGLPSDRFFAERPEGSVSTLKIQRTQQEDSAVYLCASSLAGKIHEQYFGPGTRLTVT.

This clonotype was picked up many times. The chain has TRBV6-1 and TRBJ1-4; D might be TRBD1 (5 bases). Germline-derived CDR1 and CDR2 are MNHNS and SASEGT. This CDR3 is built from 15 residues. The V and J ends lost 4 bases and 5 bases respectively, with 14 bases between them. The CDR3: CASSARQSQNEKLFF. In DNA form, the CDR3 reads TGTGCCAGCAGTGCTCGACAGTCCCAGAATGAAAAACTGTTTTTT.

This clonotype occurred a few times. J is TRBJ2-1 and V is TRBV12-3 or TRBV12-4; no firm D call. This CDR3 contains 16 residues. Trimming pared 1 base from V and 0 bases from J, leaving 10 bases between. The CDR3 reads CASSLGATSSYNEQFF. CDR3 nucleotides: TGTGCCAGCAGTTTAGGCGCGACGAGCTCCTACAATGAGCAGTTCTTC.

This clonotype was counted at least ten times. The chain is built from TRBV12-3 or TRBV12-4 and TRBJ1-1; D is uncertain. Trimming left V 6 bases short and J 0 bases short, with 11 bases between. The CDR3 is 14 amino acids. For the CDR3, the DNA is TGTGCCAGCAGCCCTGCTCCTTTGAACACTGAAGCTTTCTTT. As protein: CASSPAPLNTEAFF.

This chain connects TRBV11-2 to TRBJ1-2; no clear D gene. V dropped 5 bases and J dropped 2 bases, with 9 bases sitting between them. This CDR3 region has 13 residues. Germline V gives CDR1 SGHAT, CDR2 FQNNGV. The CDR3 DNA reads as TGTGCCAGCAGCGAACGGCCGAACTATGGCTACACCTTC. Translating gives CASSERPNYGYTF.

This clonotype was seen at least ten times. The chain combines TRBV5-5 with TRBJ2-7, with a weak D call TRBD2 (5 bases). Between the trimmed V and J ends, which lost 2 bases and 7 bases, there was a span of 16 bases. Germline V gene data show CDR1 as SGHKS and CDR2 as YYEKEE (reference sequence). The CDR3 length is 14 residues. The CDR3 sequence is CASSLEGRAREQYF. As DNA, the CDR3 is TGTGCCAGCAGCTTAGAGGGCCGAGCCAGGGAGCAGTACTTC.

This clonotype was detected ten times or more. The gene calls are TRBV29-1 and TRBJ2-7; TRBD1 aligns across 9 bases. From germline, CDR1 is SQVTM and CDR2 ANQGSEA. V gave up 1 base and J gave up 6 bases; unmatched junction bases: 4. The CDR3 contains 13 residues. The CDR3 loop is CSVEGTGAAEQYF. The CDR3 DNA sequence: TGCAGCGTTGAAGGGACAGGGGCCGCCGAGCAGTACTTC.

This clonotype was picked up many times. The chain combines TRBV20-1 with TRBJ2-1; weak D call: TRBD2 (5 bases). This CDR3 has 14 residues. Trimming removed 0 bases at V and 3 bases at J, with 9 bases between. Germline CDR1 reads DFQATT; CDR2 reads SNEGSKA (reference sequence). The CDR3 is CSARDVGVYNEQFF. The DNA for the CDR3 is TGCAGTGCTAGAGACGTGGGAGTCTACAATGAGCAGTTCTTC.

There are a few counts of this clonotype. The chain carries TRBV19 and TRBJ2-1; 9 nucleotides line up with TRBD1. The CDR3 is 14 residues long. J was trimmed by 5 bases and V by 4 bases; bases with no gene match: 3. The germline gives CDR1 LNHDA, CDR2 SQIVND (reference sequence). The CDR3 is CASSTGTGNNEQFF. The CDR3, as DNA: TGTGCCAGTAGTACCGGGACAGGGAACAATGAGCAGTTCTTC.

Remarks on this clonotype: A read error may produce the germline difference seen at one junction end. The chain uses TRBV4-1 and TRBJ2-3; 8 nucleotides align to TRBD2. The CDR3 runs to 15 residues. CDR1 MGHRA and CDR2 YSYEKL come from the germline V gene. DNA of the CDR3: TGCGCCAGCAGCCTACGGGGGGGGAGCACATATACGCAGTATTTT. Protein product: CASSLRGGSTYTQYF.

The sample holds many counts of this clonotype. This chain uses TRBV7-9 with TRBJ1-1, with a tentative D call TRBD1 (6 bases). CDR1 SEHNR and CDR2 FQNEAQ come from the germline V gene (reference sequence). V lost 4 bases and J lost 2, with 17 bases in between. The CDR3 loop spans 16 amino acids. The CDR3 DNA is TGTGCCAGCAGCTGGGGGGCGTCGCAGGGAAACACTGAAGCTTTCTTT. As protein: CASSWGASQGNTEAFF.

This clonotype was detected ten times or more. J is TRBJ2-7 and V is TRBV7-2, with D tentatively TRBD1 (6 bases). The germline CDR1 and CDR2 sequences are SGHTA and FQGNSA. The V end lost 4 bases, the J end lost 1 base, and 14 bases lay between the germline ends. The CDR3 totals 15 residues. The CDR3 region is CASSSRGTGSYEQYF. As DNA, the CDR3 is TGTGCCAGCAGCTCCAGGGGAACAGGGTCCTACGAGCAGTACTTC. Based on the CDR3 plus reference TRBV7-2 and TRBJ2-7, the full variable domain is GAGVSQSPSNKVTEKGKDVELRCDPISGHTALYWYRQSLGQGLEFLIYFQGNSAPDKSGLPSDRFSAERTGGSVSTLTIQRTQQEDSAVYLCASSSRGTGSYEQYFGPGTRLTVT.

The V call is TRBV20-1, the J call TRBJ1-3, with D hard to call. CDR1 DFQATT and CDR2 SNEGSKA come from the germline V gene (reference sequence). Trimming removed 0 bases from V and 2 bases from J, with 11 bases in between. The CDR3 has 15 amino acids. This CDR3 reads CSARDLSIPGNTIYF. DNA of the CDR3: TGCAGTGCTAGAGATCTTTCAATTCCTGGAAACACCATATATTTT.

Ten or more counts support this clonotype. This chain joins TRBV19 and TRBJ2-3, with D possibly being TRBD2 (6 bases). The V gene's germline CDR1 is LNHDA and CDR2 SQIVND (reference sequence). CDR3 size: 18 residues. Trimming stripped 3 bases from V and 3 bases from J, with 22 bases between. The CDR3, as DNA: TGTGCCAGTAGTATTTTGGGGAAGGGCGGGGCCGGAACAGATACGCAGTATTTT. This codes for CASSILGKGGAGTDTQYF.

This clonotype showed up many times. V is TRBV20-1 and J is TRBJ2-7, with TRBD2 matching over 9 bases. This CDR3 contains 17 residues. CDR1 DFQATT and CDR2 SNEGSKA come from the germline V gene (reference sequence). The ends lost 4 bases at V and 1 base at J; junction bases unmatched: 14. The CDR3: CSAKAGWSSGVSYEQYF. The CDR3, as DNA: TGCAGTGCTAAAGCAGGGTGGTCTAGCGGGGTATCCTACGAGCAGTACTTC.

There are many counts of this clonotype. The chain uses TRBV20-1 and TRBJ2-4; possible D gene TRBD2, 6 bases. The germline gives CDR1 DFQATT, CDR2 SNEGSKA (reference sequence). This CDR3 contains 11 residues. Trimming took off 0 bases at V and 14 bases at J, with 11 bases between the two ends. The CDR3 DNA is TGCAGTGCTAGAGAGGTAGCGGCAGAGTACTTC. Its protein is CSAREVAAEYF.

There are many counts of this clonotype. The chain has TRBV6-5 and TRBJ1-2; 8 nucleotides agree with TRBD1. V trimming: 5 bases; J trimming: 6 bases; junction bases outside the gene matches: 5. Germline V gene lookup returns CDR1 MNHEY and CDR2 SVGAGI. The CDR3 sequence is 13 residues long. CDR3 sequence reads: CASSRTGRDGYTF. Written as DNA, the CDR3 is TGTGCCAGCAGTCGGACAGGGAGGGATGGCTACACCTTC.